The TCR beta chain under discussion was sequenced for a study of T cells in localized non-small cell lung cancer. Points from the study as a whole: Compared with tumor, uninvolved adjacent lung displayed greater T cell clonality, ranking highest overall. Higher blood T cell density went with longer overall survival. Sequencing involved a lone tumor region, leaving heterogeneity possible. Adjacent lung tissue had a median about 52 of the top 100 clones found in the tumor.

The assay was immunoSEQ multiplex PCR, and TCRdb's table has in-frame clones only and misses some. The sample shows under 150,000 clones, around 92% of them seen only once. Unmatched junction bases numbered 3, after V lost 0 bases and J lost 7 bases. CDR1 and CDR2 (germline): LNHDA, SQIVND (reference sequence). The CDR3 is 14 residues long. This clone was observed a few times. Its antigen is as yet unknown. The chain is built from TRBV19 and TRBJ1-5, with 7 bases matching TRBD1. The receptor was derived from a female donor aged 60 or older with stage I lung adenocarcinoma. The specimen was peripheral blood, collected before any cancer treatment. CDR3 in amino acids: CASSIEGQRQPQHF. The DNA of the CDR3 is TGTGCCAGTAGTATAGAGGGACAGAGACAGCCCCAGCATTTT.